These 29 T cell receptor beta chains were sequenced from one sample in a study of blood T cell repertoires in COVID-19. Clones were read by immunoSEQ multiplex PCR, and TCRdb kept only the in-frame ones, dropping some. The sample includes around 300,000 clones, approximately 83% of them seen just once. The sequenced sample was peripheral blood. All receptors come from a woman in her 70s with acute or convalescent COVID-19.

This chain uses TRBV7-2 with TRBJ2-7, with TRBD2 matching 9 bases. Germline trimming cut 5 bases from V and 6 bases from J; bases unmatched to any gene: 5. Per the germline V gene, CDR1 is SGHTA and CDR2 is FQGNSA. CDR3 length: 13 amino acids. The CDR3 region is CASSPGLAREQYF. The CDR3 DNA reads TGTGCCAGCAGCCCCGGACTAGCGCGCGAGCAGTACTTC.

The chain couples TRBV6-5 to TRBJ1-2, with 7 bases that match TRBD1. Germline V gene data show CDR1 as MNHEY and CDR2 as SVGAGI. V gave up 8 bases and J gave up 8 bases; unmatched junction bases: 17. The CDR3 runs to 15 residues. CDR3: CASQGGQTLGGGYTF. In nucleotides, the CDR3 is TGTGCCAGCCAAGGGGGACAGACGCTCGGAGGCGGCTACACCTTC.

The gene calls are TRBV7-8 and TRBJ2-7, with D uncertain. This CDR3 has 13 amino acids. Germline-derived CDR1 and CDR2 are SGHVS and FQNEAQ. Trimming stripped 5 bases from V and 1 base from J, with 9 bases between. The CDR3 sequence is CASSPRSSYEQYF. The CDR3 DNA sequence: TGTGCCAGCAGCCCCCGGTCATCCTACGAGCAGTACTTC.

V usage is TRBV6-5 and J usage is TRBJ2-6; D gene unclear. The CDR3 loop spans 15 amino acids. Germline assignment: CDR1 MNHEY and CDR2 SVGAGI. Trimming took 6 bases from V and 0 from J, leaving 9 bases between them. The CDR3 nucleotides are TGTGCCAGCAGCCTGGGCCCCTCTGGGGCCAACGTCCTGACTTTC. Its translation is CASSLGPSGANVLTF.

The V call is TRBV4-1, the J call TRBJ1-2; 9 nucleotides align to TRBD1. V was pared by 1 base and J by 8 bases, with 11 bases of the junction left unmatched. Germline V gene lookup returns CDR1 MGHRA and CDR2 YSYEKL. The CDR3 is made up of 16 amino acids. DNA for the CDR3: TGCGCCAGCAGCCAAGGGTTAAACAGGGGGCGCCACGGCTACACCTTC. Amino acid sequence: CASSQGLNRGRHGYTF.

V and J are TRBV5-4 and TRBJ2-3; TRBD2 matches at 7 bases. V was pared by 0 bases and J by 2 bases, with 3 bases of the junction left unmatched. This CDR3 region has 15 residues. CDR1 and CDR2 from the germline V gene are SGHNT and YYREEE (reference sequence). The CDR3 DNA reads as TGTGCCAGCAGCTTGGGCGGGGGAGTCACAGATACGCAGTATTTT. Protein product: CASSLGGGVTDTQYF.

This chain links TRBV7-2 with TRBJ2-1, with 9 nucleotides matching TRBD2. V dropped 2 bases and J dropped 3; count of bases not matched to a gene: 2. The germline CDR1 and CDR2 sequences are SGHTA and FQGNSA. The CDR3 loop spans 15 amino acids. As DNA, the CDR3 is TGTGCCAGCAGCTTAACAGCGGGGGGCTACAATGAGCAGTTCTTC. Encoded protein: CASSLTAGGYNEQFF. Drawing the rest from reference TRBV7-2 and TRBJ2-1, the complete variable domain is GAGVSQSPSNKVTEKGKDVELRCDPISGHTALYWYRQSLGQGLEFLIYFQGNSAPDKSGLPSDRFSAERTGGSVSTLTIQRTQQEDSAVYLCASSLTAGGYNEQFFGPGTRLTVL.

V is TRBV5-1 and J is TRBJ1-2, with D perhaps TRBD1 (5 bases). This CDR3 spans 14 amino acids. Between the trimmed V and J ends, which lost 7 bases and 6 bases, there was a span of 19 bases. Germline V gene data show CDR1 as SGHRS and CDR2 as YFSETQ. CDR3 in DNA: TGCGCCAGCGCCCCAAACCAGGGTGGTAATGGCTACACCTTC. Translating it yields CASAPNQGGNGYTF.

The rearrangement joins TRBV5-5 to TRBJ2-7; 10 bases map to TRBD2. The ends lost 2 bases at V and 0 bases at J; junction bases unmatched: 2. There are 15 residues in the CDR3. Germline lookup yields CDR1 SGHKS and CDR2 YYEKEE (reference sequence). The chain's CDR3 is CASSLLAGLSYEQYF. The CDR3 DNA reads as TGTGCCAGCAGCTTACTAGCGGGGCTCTCCTACGAGCAGTACTTC.

This clone occurred a few times. V is TRBV20-1 and J is TRBJ2-5; D gene ambiguous. The CDR3 has 10 amino acids. Germline V gene data show CDR1 as DFQATT and CDR2 as SNEGSKA (reference sequence). The ends were cut back, 4 bases at V and 5 bases at J, with 5 bases in the middle. For the CDR3, the DNA is TGCAGTGCTACCGGGGAGACCCAGTACTTC. This translates into CSATGETQYF.

Comments on this clone: The same CDR3 is also encoded by other DNA sequences in this sample. This chain joins TRBV7-9 and TRBJ2-5; 7 nucleotides align to TRBD2. Trimming removed 3 bases from V and 5 bases from J; junction bases left unmatched: 6. Germline-derived CDR1 and CDR2 are SEHNR and FQNEAQ (reference sequence). This CDR3 spans 14 amino acids. CDR3 residues: CASSLAGAGETQYF. As DNA, the CDR3 is TGTGCCAGCAGCTTGGCCGGAGCGGGGGAGACCCAGTACTTC. Complete variable domain (other parts from reference TRBV7-9 and TRBJ2-5): DTGVSQNPRHKITKRGQNVTFRCDPISEHNRLYWYRQTLGQGPEFLTYFQNEAQLEKSRLLSDRFSAERPKGSFSTLEIQRTEQGDSAMYLCASSLAGAGETQYFGPGTRLLVL.

The table lists this clone with a count of one. CDR3 region: CAISDPAGGSGNTIYF. The CDR3 DNA reads TGTGCCATCAGTGACCCCGCAGGAGGGAGCGGAAACACCATATATTTT. The genes are TRBV10-3 and TRBJ1-3, with D unresolved. This CDR3 has 16 residues. Trimming cost V 3 bases and J 4 bases, with 16 bases left between them. Germline loops: CDR1 ENHRY, CDR2 SYGVKD.

The chain recombines TRBV20-1 with TRBJ1-2; D is perhaps TRBD1 (5 bases). CDR1 is DFQATT and CDR2 is SNEGSKA in the germline V gene (reference sequence). The CDR3 is 12 residues long. V lost 3 bases and J lost 8, with 13 bases in between. The CDR3 spells CSASAGMRGYTF. The CDR3 DNA reads TGCAGTGCTAGTGCAGGGATGAGGGGCTACACCTTC.

The chain uses TRBV5-8 and TRBJ1-4, with D possibly being TRBD1 (5 bases). Trimming cost V 4 bases and J 8 bases, with 18 bases left between them. CDR3 length: 15 amino acids. Germline lookup yields CDR1 SGHTS and CDR2 YDEGEE. As DNA, the CDR3 is TGTGCCAGCAGCACGGACACCTTTGCCGGGGAAAAACTGTTTTTT. It encodes CASSTDTFAGEKLFF.

This sequence joins TRBV5-1 and TRBJ2-2; 9 bases fit TRBD1. The trim removed 3 bases at V and 1 base at J, leaving 19 bases unmatched. There are 21 residues in the CDR3. The germline CDR1 and CDR2 sequences are SGHRS and YFSETQ. The CDR3 is CASSSFLQGAKERLNTGELFF. The CDR3 region has the DNA TGCGCCAGCAGCTCCTTCTTACAGGGGGCGAAAGAGCGCCTGAACACCGGGGAGCTGTTTTTT.

The chain combines TRBV5-1 with TRBJ2-3; 8 bases agree with TRBD2. The CDR3 contains 16 residues. Germline values: CDR1 SGHRS, CDR2 YFSETQ. Trimming removed 4 bases from V and 1 base from J; junction bases left unmatched: 8. The CDR3 reads CASSPGLVGRTDTQYF. DNA for the CDR3: TGCGCCAGCAGCCCGGGACTAGTGGGGCGCACAGATACGCAGTATTTT.

This clone was seen only a few times. V is TRBV23-1 and J is TRBJ2-2; tentatively, D is TRBD1 (5 bases). TRBV23-1 is an ORF; its function is uncertain. CDR3 length: 14 amino acids. V was pared by 4 bases and J by 4 bases, with 10 bases between. The CDR3 sequence is CASSPGAFTGELFF. The CDR3 DNA follows: TGCGCCAGCAGTCCTGGGGCGTTCACCGGGGAGCTGTTTTTT.

The chain has TRBV4-1 and TRBJ1-1, with a tentative D call TRBD1 (6 bases). CDR3 length equals 13 residues. Germline values: CDR1 MGHRA, CDR2 YSYEKL. With 2 bases removed from V and 6 bases from J, the gap between germline ends came to 10 bases. In DNA form, the CDR3 reads TGCGCCAGCAGCCAATGGGGGGGCGCTGAAGCTTTCTTT. This translates into CASSQWGGAEAFF.

This chain uses TRBV6-5 with TRBJ1-1; 10 bases agree with TRBD1. Trimming took 6 bases from V and 4 from J; bases not matched to a gene: 5. The CDR3 consists of 14 residues. Germline V gene data show CDR1 as MNHEY and CDR2 as SVGAGI. CDR3 in amino acids: CASSLGQGRTEAFF. DNA of the CDR3: TGTGCCAGCAGCCTGGGACAGGGGCGCACTGAAGCTTTCTTT.

The rearrangement joins TRBV16 to TRBJ1-1, with D possibly matching TRBD1 (5 bases). CDR1 and CDR2 from the germline V gene are KGHSY and FQNENV. The CDR3 is 14 amino acids. Trimming pared 3 bases from V and 4 bases from J, leaving 12 bases between. CDR3 region: CASSHPDSITEAFF. As DNA, the CDR3 is TGTGCCAGCAGCCACCCTGACAGCATCACTGAAGCTTTCTTT.

V is TRBV28 and J is TRBJ2-7, with 7 bases that match TRBD1. Germline-derived CDR1 and CDR2 are MDHEN and SYDVKM. This CDR3 is built from 14 residues. Unmatched junction bases numbered 7, after V lost 4 bases and J lost 4 bases. CDR3: CASSWGTELYEQYF. CDR3 in DNA: TGTGCCAGCAGTTGGGGGACAGAACTTTACGAGCAGTACTTC.

This clone has only one observation. The DNA of the CDR3 is TGTGCCAGCAGCCAAAGCGGCTACGAGCAGTACTTC. Protein: CASSQSGYEQYF. The chain joins TRBV14 to TRBJ2-7; the D gene is possibly TRBD2 (5 bases). V shed 2 bases and J shed 3 bases, with 5 bases lying between them. CDR1 and CDR2 from the germline V gene are SGHDN and FVKESK. This CDR3 has 12 residues.

This clone was counted ten times or more. This chain connects TRBV19 to TRBJ2-1; D may be TRBD1 (5 bases). CDR3 size: 13 residues. The germline V gene has CDR1 LNHDA and CDR2 SQIVND (reference sequence). V gave up 7 bases and J gave up 5 bases, with 12 bases separating them. The CDR3 DNA sequence: TGTGCCAGTAAAGGCCAGGGCCACAATGAGCAGTTCTTC. Translated, it gives CASKGQGHNEQFF.

This rearrangement joins TRBV5-4 to TRBJ2-7; weak D call: TRBD2 (8 bases). The length of the CDR3 is 18 residues. Germline V gives CDR1 SGHNT, CDR2 YYREEE (reference sequence). V gave up 4 bases and J gave up 0 bases, with 23 bases separating them. In DNA form, the CDR3 reads TGTGCCAGCAGCCGCGGGGGACTAGACAGGGACCCCTCCTACGAGCAGTACTTC. Protein: CASSRGGLDRDPSYEQYF.

The chain links TRBV6-5 to TRBJ2-3; D call uncertain. CDR1 and CDR2 from the germline V gene are MNHEY and SVGAGI. Between the trimmed V and J ends, which lost 5 bases and 6 bases, there was a span of 12 bases. This CDR3 is 13 amino acids long. In nucleotides, the CDR3 is TGTGCCAGCAGTAGACTCATGAAGGATACGCAGTATTTT. Protein: CASSRLMKDTQYF.

Only a few counts were recorded for this clone. The chain couples TRBV4-1 to TRBJ1-6; a possible D gene is TRBD1 (6 bases). Trimming removed 0 bases at V and 10 bases at J, with 10 bases between. The CDR3 extends over 14 amino acids. CDR1 is MGHRA and CDR2 is YSYEKL in the germline V gene. The CDR3 here is CASSQESGVSPLHF. DNA of the CDR3: TGCGCCAGCAGCCAAGAGTCAGGGGTCTCACCCCTCCACTTT.

The sample holds a few counts of this clone. V is TRBV3-1 (or the pseudogene TRBV3-2) and J is TRBJ2-2, with 7 bases fitting TRBD2. V was clipped by 2 bases and J by 5 bases; unmatched bases: 8. In germline, CDR1 is LGHDT, CDR2 YNNKEL (reference sequence). The CDR3 covers 16 residues. In nucleotides, the CDR3 is TGTGCCAGCAGCCAATATCGGACTAGTCGTACCGGGGAGCTGTTTTTT. This codes for CASSQYRTSRTGELFF.

The CDR3 sequence: CATKRSREQFF. CDR3 nucleotides: TGTGCCACCAAGAGGAGTAGGGAGCAGTTCTTC. The chain carries TRBV6-5 and TRBJ2-1; D is uncertain. Looked up from germline, CDR1 is MNHEY and CDR2 is SVGAGI. The CDR3 covers 11 residues. The V and J ends lost 10 bases and 10 bases respectively, with 14 bases between them.

The V call is TRBV3-1 (or the pseudogene TRBV3-2), the J call TRBJ1-1; perhaps TRBD1 as D (5 bases). The germline V gene encodes CDR1 LGHDT and CDR2 YNNKEL (reference sequence). This CDR3 is 13 amino acids long. Trimming removed 0 bases at V and 8 bases at J, with 10 bases between. CDR3 in DNA: TGTGCCAGCAGCCAAGAACCTCCAGGGGAAGCTTTCTTT. This translates into CASSQEPPGEAFF.